These 10 T cell receptor beta chains were all obtained from the same sample, sequenced in a study of CD8 T cells in ankylosing spondylitis. TCRdb reprocessed the 5' RACE reads via MiXCR and lists one record per CDR3 protein. The sample consists of 200,000 to 300,000 distinct CDR3 sequences, about 24% of them appearing once. The sequenced sample consisted of blood, either unsorted or a sorted T cell fraction (not recorded which). Receptor source: a male donor with ankylosing spondylitis or in good health (not recorded which).

This clonotype was recorded at least ten times. The V gene is TRBV6-5, the J gene TRBJ2-5; D is ambiguous. The germline V gene has CDR1 MNHEY and CDR2 SVGAGI. Trimming removed 7 bases at V and 0 bases at J, with 6 bases between. The CDR3 has 12 residues. The CDR3 region is CASMGNQETQYF. The CDR3 bases are TGTGCCAGCATGGGGAACCAAGAGACCCAGTACTTC.

The V and J genes are TRBV12-3 or TRBV12-4 and TRBJ2-2, with D unresolved. The CDR3 has 14 amino acids. V lost 7 bases and J 2 bases, leaving 11 bases between the germline ends. Here the CDR3 reads CASTLVGNTGELFF. The CDR3 bases are TGTGCCAGCACCTTAGTCGGTAACACCGGGGAGCTGTTTTTT.

This clonotype occurred many times. The genes are TRBV29-1 and TRBJ2-1, with a tentative D call TRBD1 (5 bases). The CDR3 has 13 residues. From germline, CDR1 is SQVTM and CDR2 ANQGSEA. With 7 bases removed from V and 2 bases from J, the gap between germline ends came to 12 bases. The CDR3 DNA is TGCAGCGCCACACAGGACGCCTACAATGAGCAGTTCTTC. The encoded protein is CSATQDAYNEQFF.

The V and J genes are TRBV5-5 and TRBJ2-3, with TRBD2 as a possible D gene (6 bases). The CDR3 runs 16 residues. The ends were cut back, 3 bases at V and 2 bases at J, with 16 bases in the middle. CDR1 and CDR2 from the germline V gene are SGHKS and YYEKEE (reference sequence). CDR3 loop: CASSSAGGILTDTQYF. The CDR3 DNA sequence: TGTGCCAGCAGCTCCGCGGGCGGGATACTCACAGATACGCAGTATTTT.

This chain connects TRBV20-1 to TRBJ2-5, with unresolved D. Trimming stripped 7 bases from V and 0 bases from J, with 15 bases between. The CDR3 is made up of 14 amino acids. The V gene's germline CDR1 is DFQATT and CDR2 SNEGSKA (reference sequence). DNA of the CDR3: TGCAGTGTTTTTGGCGGAGCATACCAAGAGACCCAGTACTTC. Its translation: CSVFGGAYQETQYF.

This clonotype was counted a few times. The chain employs TRBV12-3 or TRBV12-4 and TRBJ1-1; a possible D gene is TRBD1 (6 bases). This CDR3 spans 15 amino acids. Between the trimmed V and J ends, which lost 3 bases and 3 bases, there was a span of 14 bases. DNA for the CDR3: TGTGCCAGCAGTTTGACCGGGACAAAGTACACTGAAGCTTTCTTT. This gives the protein CASSLTGTKYTEAFF.

Ten or more counts support this clonotype. The chain employs TRBV12-3 or TRBV12-4 and TRBJ2-3; 9 positions match TRBD2. This CDR3 is built from 15 residues. J gave up 5 bases and V 3 bases, and 6 bases lay outside the gene matches. CDR3 DNA sequence: TGTGCCAGCAGTTTGTGGCGGGGGGGTGGAGATACGCAGTATTTT. It yields the protein CASSLWRGGGDTQYF.

This clonotype has a handful of counts. The gene calls are TRBV4-1 and TRBJ2-2; the match to TRBD1 covers 7 bases. V lost 2 bases, J lost 5 bases, and 11 bases stayed unmatched. From germline, CDR1 is MGHRA and CDR2 YSYEKL. CDR3 length: 17 amino acids. The CDR3 nucleotides are TGCGCCAGCAGCCAACCTGGGACAGCACTACTAACCGGGGAGCTGTTTTTT. Residues: CASSQPGTALLTGELFF.

This sequence joins TRBV5-4 and TRBJ2-7, with D possibly being TRBD1 (6 bases). Trimming shortened V by 1 base and J by 4 bases, and 15 bases separated the two germline ends. This CDR3 comprises 15 residues. Germline V CDR1 and CDR2: SGHNT, YYREEE (reference sequence). CDR3 amino acids: CASSLWGQGLYEQYF. The DNA for the CDR3 is TGTGCCAGCAGCTTGTGGGGCCAGGGGTTGTACGAGCAGTACTTC.

V and J are TRBV12-3 or TRBV12-4 and TRBJ2-1; D is possibly TRBD1 (5 bases). The CDR3 spans 13 residues. V was cut by 5 bases and J by 10 bases, with 15 bases left in between. CDR3 protein: CASSLAQGWEQFF. DNA for the CDR3: TGTGCCAGCAGTCTCGCCCAGGGTTGGGAGCAGTTCTTC.